The 5 T cell receptor beta chains presented below share a single source sample, sequenced in a study of shared clonotypes between healthy human individuals. The repertoire was sequenced with immunoSEQ multiplex PCR; TCRdb's copy has only in-frame clones and lacks some. Counted here are 490,000 or so clones, 65% to 80% occurring once; the ten biggest clones make up less than 15%. Sequencing was carried out using PBMCs. These receptors came from a woman aged 40 to 50 in good health. Some clones in this sample may be carry-over from other donors' samples.

The chain joins TRBV5-4 to TRBJ2-5, with 7 nucleotides matching TRBD2. This CDR3 has 14 residues. With 5 bases clipped from V and 0 bases from J, the junction kept 4 bases outside the gene matches. Per the germline V gene, CDR1 is SGHNT and CDR2 is YYREEE (reference sequence). CDR3 in amino acids: CASRPGTNQETQYF. Here the CDR3 DNA reads TGTGCCAGCAGACCCGGGACTAACCAAGAGACCCAGTACTTC. The full variable domain, completed using reference TRBV5-4 and TRBJ2-5, is ETGVTQSPTHLIKTRGQQVTLRCSSQSGHNTVSWYQQALGQGPQFIFQYYREEENGRGNFPPRFSGLQFPNYSSELNVNALELDDSALYLCASRPGTNQETQYFGPGTRLLVL.

This rearrangement joins TRBV4-1 to TRBJ2-7; 8 bases map to TRBD2. The germline gives CDR1 MGHRA, CDR2 YSYEKL. The CDR3 loop spans 17 amino acids. V lost 0 bases, J lost 3 bases, and 10 bases stayed unmatched. The CDR3 sequence is CASSQEAGSGSVYEQYF. CDR3 in DNA: TGCGCCAGCAGCCAAGAGGCTGGCAGCGGGAGCGTCTACGAGCAGTACTTC.

This chain connects TRBV28 to TRBJ2-7, with TRBD1 identical over 10 bases. V lost 2 bases and J lost 5; bases outside the gene matches: 6. The germline V gene has CDR1 MDHEN and CDR2 SYDVKM. This CDR3 is built from 15 residues. The CDR3 protein is CASSLRDRGIHEQYF. The CDR3 nucleotides are TGTGCCAGCAGTTTACGGGACAGGGGCATCCACGAGCAGTACTTC.

This clone came up once. J is TRBJ2-2 and V is TRBV2, with D unclear. The length of the CDR3 is 15 residues. CDR1 and CDR2 (germline): SNHLY, FYNNEI. V lost 7 bases to trimming and J lost 2 bases, with 14 bases between them. This CDR3 reads CASNPDRHNTGELFF. CDR3 nucleotide sequence: TGTGCCAGCAACCCCGACCGCCACAACACCGGGGAGCTGTTTTTT.

This chain uses TRBV10-1 with TRBJ2-7; D not resolved. Germline assignment: CDR1 WNHNN and CDR2 SYGVQD (reference sequence). V was shortened by 5 bases and J by 0 bases, with 5 bases between the two germline ends. The CDR3 runs to 12 residues. CDR3 DNA sequence: TGCGCCAGCAGTTCCTCCTCCTACGAGCAGTACTTC. Protein sequence: CASSSSSYEQYF.